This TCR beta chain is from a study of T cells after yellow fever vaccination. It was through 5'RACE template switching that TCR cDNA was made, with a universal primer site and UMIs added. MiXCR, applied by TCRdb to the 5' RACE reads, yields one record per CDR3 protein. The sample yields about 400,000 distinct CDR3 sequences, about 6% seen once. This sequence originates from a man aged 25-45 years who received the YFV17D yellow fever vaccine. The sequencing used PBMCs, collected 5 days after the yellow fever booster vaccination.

CDR3 region: CASSRYPQVGANVLTF. The CDR3, as DNA: TGTGCCAGCAGCCGATACCCCCAGGTTGGGGCCAACGTCCTGACTTTC. V and J are TRBV14 and TRBJ2-6; no definite D call. V dropped 4 bases and J dropped 3 bases, with 13 bases sitting between them. Per germline, CDR1 SGHDN and CDR2 FVKESK. This CDR3 spans 16 amino acids.